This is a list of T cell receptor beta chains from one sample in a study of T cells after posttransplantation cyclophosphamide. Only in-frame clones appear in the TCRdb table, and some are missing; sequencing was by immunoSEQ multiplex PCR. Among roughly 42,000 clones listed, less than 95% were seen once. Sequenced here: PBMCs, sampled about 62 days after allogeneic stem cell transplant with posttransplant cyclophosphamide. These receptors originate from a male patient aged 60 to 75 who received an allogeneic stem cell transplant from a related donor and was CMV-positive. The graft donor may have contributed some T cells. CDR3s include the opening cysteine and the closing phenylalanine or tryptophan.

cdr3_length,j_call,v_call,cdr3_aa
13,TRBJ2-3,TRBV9,CASVGTSTDTQYF
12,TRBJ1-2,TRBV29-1,CSAPGQGNGYTF
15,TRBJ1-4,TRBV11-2,CASSFPAATNEKLFF
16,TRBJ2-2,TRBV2,CASSSGLTANTGELFF
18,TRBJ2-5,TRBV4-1,CASNDGWQGGIDQETQYF
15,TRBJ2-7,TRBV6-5,CASSYTGTRIYEQYF
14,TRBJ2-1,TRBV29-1,CSERDRGRNNEQFF
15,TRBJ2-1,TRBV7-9,CASSPLMGSFNEQFF
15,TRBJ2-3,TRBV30,CAWIDLRRDTDTQYF
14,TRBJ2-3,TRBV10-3,CAITSGQSTDTQYF
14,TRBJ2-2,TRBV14,CASSQYRGAGELFF
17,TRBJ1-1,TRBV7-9,CASRRDRGPWVYTEAFF
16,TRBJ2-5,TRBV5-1,CASSLAGGGYQETQYF
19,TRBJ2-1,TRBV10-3,CAISARTSGGVSSYNEQFF
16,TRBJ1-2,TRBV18,CASSPLDSGQGYGYTF
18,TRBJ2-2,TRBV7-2,CASSFRPLTGGNTGELFF
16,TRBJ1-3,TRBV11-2,CASSLNRGSSGNTIYF
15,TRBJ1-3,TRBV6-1,CASSSYDSSGNTIYF
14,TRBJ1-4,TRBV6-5,CASRQGLGNEKLFF
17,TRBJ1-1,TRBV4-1,CASSQVQGGSQSTEAFF
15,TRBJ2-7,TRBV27,CASSLLRVGPREQYF
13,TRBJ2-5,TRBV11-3,CASSLASQETQYF
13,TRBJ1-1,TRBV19,CASSIGRYTEAFF
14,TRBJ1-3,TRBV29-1,CSVERPGSGNTIYF
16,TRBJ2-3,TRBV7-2,CASNPTGELVTDTQYF
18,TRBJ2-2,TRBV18,CASSGTSGGRTTTGELFF
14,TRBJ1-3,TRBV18,CASSPTGNGNTIYF
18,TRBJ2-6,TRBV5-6,CASSLFGLAGYGANVLTF
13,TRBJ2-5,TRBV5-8,CASRKGAVETQYF
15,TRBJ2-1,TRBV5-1,CASSLLPGFLNEQFF
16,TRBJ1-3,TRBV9,CASSVDGGPAGNTIYF
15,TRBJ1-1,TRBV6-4,CASSEQGKGGTEAFF
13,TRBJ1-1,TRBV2,CATSPTQNTEAFF
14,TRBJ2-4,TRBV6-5,CASSYGRAKNIQYF
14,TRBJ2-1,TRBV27,CASSFGSGYNEQFF
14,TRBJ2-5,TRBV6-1,CAHGATGGMETQYF
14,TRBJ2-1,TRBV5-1,CASSTGGSYNEQFF
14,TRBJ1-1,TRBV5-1,CASSSQGAFTEAFF
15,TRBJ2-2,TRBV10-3,CAISAVQWSTGELFF
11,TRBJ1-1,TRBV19,CASSGNTEAFF
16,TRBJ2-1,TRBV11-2,CASSLDGTSGYNEQFF
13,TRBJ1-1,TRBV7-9,CASSLADYTEAFF
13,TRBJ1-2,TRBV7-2,CASSLDRTYGYTF
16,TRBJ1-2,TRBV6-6,CASSYPSAGKNYGYTF
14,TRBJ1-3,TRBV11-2,CASSPSPDRGIIYF
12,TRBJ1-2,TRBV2,CASSEVGSGYTF
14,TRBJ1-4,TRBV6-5,CASSWDRGSEKLFF
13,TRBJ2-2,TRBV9,CASSVGHPGELFF
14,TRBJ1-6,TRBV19,CASLGDTYNSPLHF
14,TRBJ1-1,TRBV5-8,CASSNRVKGTEAFF
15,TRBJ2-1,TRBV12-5,CASGKDRVSYNEQFF
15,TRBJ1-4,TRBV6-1,CASSPQGGFREKLFF
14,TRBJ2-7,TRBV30,CAWSGAGKFVEQYF